This entry describes one T cell receptor (beta chain). Its antigen is still unknown. The data belong to a study of post-analysis software for immune sequencing data. Whole-study results and caveats: Included in a set of a few TRBV segments more frequent in patients than controls were TRBV5-6, TRBV5-1 and TRBV20-1.

V was clipped by 4 bases and J by 9 bases; unmatched bases: 2. CDR3 length equals 12 residues. CDR1 SEHNR and CDR2 FQNEAQ come from the germline V gene (reference sequence). Each TCR beta cDNA library carried unique molecular identifiers. In TCRdb, the PCR reads were re-called with MiXCR into one record per CDR3 protein. This table holds about 800,000 distinct CDR3 sequences, around 27% found once. V gene TRBV7-9 combines with J gene TRBJ2-3, with 9 nucleotides matching TRBD1. Source material: blood. The TCR originated in a girl aged 10 to 17 with multiple sclerosis. The CDR3 bases are TGTGCCAGCAGCTCGGGACAGGGCACGCAGTATTTT. Its protein product is CASSSGQGTQYF.